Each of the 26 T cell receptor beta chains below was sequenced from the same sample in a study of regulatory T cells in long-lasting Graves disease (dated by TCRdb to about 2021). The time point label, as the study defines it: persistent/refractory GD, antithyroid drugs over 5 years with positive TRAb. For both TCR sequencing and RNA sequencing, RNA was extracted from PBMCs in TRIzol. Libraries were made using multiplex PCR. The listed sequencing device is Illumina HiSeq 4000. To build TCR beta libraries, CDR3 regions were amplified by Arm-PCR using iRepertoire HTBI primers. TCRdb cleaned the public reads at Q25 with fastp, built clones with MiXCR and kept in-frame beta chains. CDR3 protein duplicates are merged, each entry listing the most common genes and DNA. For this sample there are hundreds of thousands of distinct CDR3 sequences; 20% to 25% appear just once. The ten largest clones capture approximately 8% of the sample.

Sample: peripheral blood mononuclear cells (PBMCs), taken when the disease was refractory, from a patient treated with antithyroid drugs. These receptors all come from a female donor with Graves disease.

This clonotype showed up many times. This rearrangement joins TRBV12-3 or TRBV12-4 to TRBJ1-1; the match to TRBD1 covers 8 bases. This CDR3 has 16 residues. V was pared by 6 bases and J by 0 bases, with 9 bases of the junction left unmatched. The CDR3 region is CASRRRAGGVNTEAFF. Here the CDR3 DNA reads TGTGCCAGCAGGAGAAGGGCAGGGGGCGTGAACACTGAAGCTTTCTTT.

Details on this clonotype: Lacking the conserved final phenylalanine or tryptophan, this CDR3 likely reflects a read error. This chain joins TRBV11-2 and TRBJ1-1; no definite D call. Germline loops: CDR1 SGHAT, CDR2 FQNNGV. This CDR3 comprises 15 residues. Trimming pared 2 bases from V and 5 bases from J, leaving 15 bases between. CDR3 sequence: CASSLMTALGTEAFS. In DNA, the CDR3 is TGTGCCAGCAGCTTAATGACGGCCCTAGGGACTGAAGCTTTCTCT.

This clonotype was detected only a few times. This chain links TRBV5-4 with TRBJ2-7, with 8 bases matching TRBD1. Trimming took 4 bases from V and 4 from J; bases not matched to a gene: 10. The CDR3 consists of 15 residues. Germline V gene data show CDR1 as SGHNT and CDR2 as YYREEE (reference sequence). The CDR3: CASSKADRAAYEQYF. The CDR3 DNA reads TGTGCCAGCAGCAAAGCGGACAGGGCAGCTTACGAGCAGTACTTC.

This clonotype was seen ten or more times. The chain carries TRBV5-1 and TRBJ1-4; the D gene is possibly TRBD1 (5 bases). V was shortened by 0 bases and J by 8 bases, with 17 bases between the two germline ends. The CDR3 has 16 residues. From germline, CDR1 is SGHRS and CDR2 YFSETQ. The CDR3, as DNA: TGCGCCAGCAGCTTGGGTTCCGGGACGATGATGGAAAAACTGTTTTTT. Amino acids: CASSLGSGTMMEKLFF.

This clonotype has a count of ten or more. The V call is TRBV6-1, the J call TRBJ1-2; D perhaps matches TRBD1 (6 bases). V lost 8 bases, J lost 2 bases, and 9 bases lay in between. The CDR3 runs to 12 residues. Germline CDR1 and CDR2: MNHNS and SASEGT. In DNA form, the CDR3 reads TGTGCCAGCGGGGACACCAACTATGGCTACACCTTC. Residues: CASGDTNYGYTF.

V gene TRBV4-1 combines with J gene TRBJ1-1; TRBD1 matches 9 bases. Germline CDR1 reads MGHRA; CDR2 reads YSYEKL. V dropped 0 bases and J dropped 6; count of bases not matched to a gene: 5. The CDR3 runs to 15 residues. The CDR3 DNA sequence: TGCGCCAGCAGCCAAGAGGGACAGGGTGCCCCTGAAGCTTTCTTT. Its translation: CASSQEGQGAPEAFF.

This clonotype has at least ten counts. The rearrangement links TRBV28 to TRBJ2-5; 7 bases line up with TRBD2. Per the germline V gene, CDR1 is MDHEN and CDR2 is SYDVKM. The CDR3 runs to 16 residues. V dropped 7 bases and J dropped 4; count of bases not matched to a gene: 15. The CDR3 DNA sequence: TGTGCCAGCACCCAAGGGGAGGGTTTGGGCCCAGAGACCCAGTACTTC. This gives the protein CASTQGEGLGPETQYF.

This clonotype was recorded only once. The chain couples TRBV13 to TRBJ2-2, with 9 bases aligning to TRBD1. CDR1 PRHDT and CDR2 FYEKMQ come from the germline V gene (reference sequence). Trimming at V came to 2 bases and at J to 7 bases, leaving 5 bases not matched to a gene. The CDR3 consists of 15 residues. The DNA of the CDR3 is TGTGCCAGCAGCTTACGAACAGGGGGCGGCGGGGAGCTGTTTTTT. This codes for CASSLRTGGGGELFF.

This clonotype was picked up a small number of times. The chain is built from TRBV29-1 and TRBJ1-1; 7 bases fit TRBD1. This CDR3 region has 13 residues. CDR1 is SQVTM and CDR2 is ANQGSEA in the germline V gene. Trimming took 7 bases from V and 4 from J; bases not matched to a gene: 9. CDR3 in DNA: TGCAGCGCCTCCGGGACAGAGGGCACTGAAGCTTTCTTT. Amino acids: CSASGTEGTEAFF.

The CDR3 bases are TGTGCCAGCAGCCTAATCAGCTTAGCCAAAAACATTCAGTACTTC. It is translated as CASSLISLAKNIQYF. The V call is TRBV7-9, the J call TRBJ2-4; D unresolved. The length of the CDR3 is 15 residues. The V end lost 5 bases, the J end lost 0 bases, and 11 bases lay between the germline ends. Germline assignment: CDR1 SEHNR and CDR2 FQNEAQ (reference sequence).

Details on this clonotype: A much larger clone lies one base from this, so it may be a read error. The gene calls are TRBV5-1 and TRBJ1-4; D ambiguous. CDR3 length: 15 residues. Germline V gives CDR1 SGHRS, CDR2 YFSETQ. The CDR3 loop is CTSSPTFATNEKLFF. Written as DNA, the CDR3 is TGCACCAGCAGCCCGACCTTTGCAACTAATGAAAAACTGTTTTTT.

The DNA of the CDR3 is TGTGCCAGCAGCTCAAGGTCGTCCCTCTTTAACTATGGCTACACCTTC. This codes for CASSSRSSLFNYGYTF. J is TRBJ1-2 and V is TRBV7-2; D gene ambiguous. Germline values: CDR1 SGHTA, CDR2 FQGNSA. V gave up 4 bases and J gave up 1 base, with 16 bases separating them. The length of the CDR3 is 16 residues.

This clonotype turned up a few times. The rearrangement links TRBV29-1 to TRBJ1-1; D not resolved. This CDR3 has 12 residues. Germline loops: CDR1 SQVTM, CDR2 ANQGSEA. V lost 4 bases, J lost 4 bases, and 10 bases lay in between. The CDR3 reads CSVVWGSTEAFF. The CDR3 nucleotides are TGCAGCGTTGTGTGGGGATCCACTGAAGCTTTCTTT.

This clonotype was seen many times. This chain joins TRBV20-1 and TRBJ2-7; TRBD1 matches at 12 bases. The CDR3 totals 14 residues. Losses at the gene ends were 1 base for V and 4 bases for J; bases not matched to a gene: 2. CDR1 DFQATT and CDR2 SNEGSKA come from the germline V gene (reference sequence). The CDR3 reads CSARGDRGLYEQYF. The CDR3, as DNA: TGCAGTGCTAGAGGGGACAGGGGGCTTTACGAGCAGTACTTC.

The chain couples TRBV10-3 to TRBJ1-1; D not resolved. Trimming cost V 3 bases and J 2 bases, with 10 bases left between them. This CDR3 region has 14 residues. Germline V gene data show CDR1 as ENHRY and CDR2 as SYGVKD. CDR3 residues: CAISDVQLNTEAFF. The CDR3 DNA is TGTGCCATCAGTGATGTGCAACTTAACACTGAAGCTTTCTTT.

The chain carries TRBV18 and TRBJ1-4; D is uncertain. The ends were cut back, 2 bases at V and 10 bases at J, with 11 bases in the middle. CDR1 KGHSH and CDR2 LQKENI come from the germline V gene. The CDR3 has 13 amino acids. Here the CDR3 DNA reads TGTGCCAGCTCACCATCCACTGAAGGAAAACTGTTTTTT. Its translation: CASSPSTEGKLFF.

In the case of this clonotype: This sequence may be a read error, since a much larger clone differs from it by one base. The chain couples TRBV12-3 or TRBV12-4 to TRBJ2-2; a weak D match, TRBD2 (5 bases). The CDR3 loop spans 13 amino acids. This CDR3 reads CASSLYGSGEPFF. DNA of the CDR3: TGTGCCAGCAGTTTATACGGTTCCGGGGAGCCGTTTTTT.

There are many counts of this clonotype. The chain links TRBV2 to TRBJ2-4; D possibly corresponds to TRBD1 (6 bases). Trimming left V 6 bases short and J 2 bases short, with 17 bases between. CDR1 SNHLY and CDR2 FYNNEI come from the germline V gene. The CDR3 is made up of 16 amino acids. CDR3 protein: CASRQGLSPSKNIQYF. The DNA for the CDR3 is TGTGCCAGCAGGCAGGGGCTTTCCCCTTCCAAAAACATTCAGTACTTC.

CDR3 sequence: CSVGQGFNEQYF. CDR3 in DNA: TGCAGCGTGGGACAGGGGTTCAACGAGCAGTACTTC. The chain combines TRBV29-1 with TRBJ2-7, with 10 bases that match TRBD1. CDR3 size: 12 residues. Germline CDR1 SQVTM, CDR2 ANQGSEA. J gave up 5 bases and V 6 bases, and 4 bases lay outside the gene matches.

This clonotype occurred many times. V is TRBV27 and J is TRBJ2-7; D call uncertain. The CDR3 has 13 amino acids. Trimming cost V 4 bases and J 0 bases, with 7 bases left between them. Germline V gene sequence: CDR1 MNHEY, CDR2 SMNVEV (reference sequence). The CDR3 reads CASSSLSSYEQYF. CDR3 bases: TGTGCCAGCAGTTCCCTAAGCTCCTACGAGCAGTACTTC.

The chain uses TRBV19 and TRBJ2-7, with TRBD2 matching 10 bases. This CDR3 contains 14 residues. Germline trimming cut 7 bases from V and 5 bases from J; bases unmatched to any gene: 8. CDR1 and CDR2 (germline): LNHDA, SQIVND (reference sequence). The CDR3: CASNPGLAIHEQYF. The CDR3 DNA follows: TGTGCCAGTAATCCGGGACTAGCGATCCACGAGCAGTACTTC.

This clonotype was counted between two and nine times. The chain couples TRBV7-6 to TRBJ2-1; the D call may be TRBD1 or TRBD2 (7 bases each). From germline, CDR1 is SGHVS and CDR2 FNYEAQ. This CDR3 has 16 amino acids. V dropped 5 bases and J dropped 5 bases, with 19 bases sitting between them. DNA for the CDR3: TGTGCCAGCAGCATCCTGGTGGCAGGGGGGGACAATGAGCAGTTCTTC. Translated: CASSILVAGGDNEQFF.

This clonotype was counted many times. The CDR3 DNA reads as TGTGCCAGCAGTGAAGCGTGGCTAGCGGCCCGGGGTGGGTACTTC. Translating gives CASSEAWLAARGGYF. The V call is TRBV2, the J call TRBJ2-7; 7 bases are shared with TRBD2. This CDR3 region has 15 residues. Trimming at V came to 0 bases and at J to 12 bases, leaving 14 bases not matched to a gene. The germline V gene has CDR1 SNHLY and CDR2 FYNNEI.

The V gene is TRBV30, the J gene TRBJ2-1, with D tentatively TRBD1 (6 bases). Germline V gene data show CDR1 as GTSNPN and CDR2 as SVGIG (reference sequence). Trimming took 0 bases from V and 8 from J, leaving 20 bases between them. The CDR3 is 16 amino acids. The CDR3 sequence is CAWSVRIQGYWDEQFF. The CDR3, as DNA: TGTGCCTGGAGTGTACGGATCCAGGGGTATTGGGATGAGCAGTTCTTC. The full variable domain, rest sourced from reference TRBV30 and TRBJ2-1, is SQTIHQWPATLVQPVGSPLSLECTVEGTSNPNLYWYRQAAGRGLQLLFYSVGIGQISSEVPQNLSASRPQDRQFILSSKKLLLSDSGFYLCAWSVRIQGYWDEQFFGPGTRLTVL.

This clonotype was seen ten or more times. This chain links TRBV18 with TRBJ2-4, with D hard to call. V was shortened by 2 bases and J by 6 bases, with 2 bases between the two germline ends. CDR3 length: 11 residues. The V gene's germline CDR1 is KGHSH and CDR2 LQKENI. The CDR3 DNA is TGTGCCAGCTCACCAAGAAACATTCAGTACTTC. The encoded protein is CASSPRNIQYF.

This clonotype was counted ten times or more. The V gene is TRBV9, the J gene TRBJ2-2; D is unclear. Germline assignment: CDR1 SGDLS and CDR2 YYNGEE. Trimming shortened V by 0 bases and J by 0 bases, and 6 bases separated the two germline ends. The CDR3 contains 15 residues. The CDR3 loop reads CASSVEDSNTGELFF. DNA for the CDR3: TGTGCCAGCAGCGTAGAAGACTCGAACACCGGGGAGCTGTTTTTT.